This record looks at one TCR beta chain sequence and its context. The investigators amplified TCR beta CDR3 regions from RNA transcripts. RT-PCR in the first round (using the HTBI primer set) targeted the TCR CDR3. MiXCR, applied by TCRdb to the multiplex PCR reads, yields one record per CDR3 protein. This table has about 400,000 distinct CDR3 sequences, roughly 15% appearing once. The source of the sample is a study of T cells in Graves' hyperthyroidism and ophthalmopathy. Diagnoses were established using clinical symptoms, serum thyroxine and TRAb, thyroid ultrasound and orbital computed tomography. Deletions cut 6 bases from V and 10 bases from J, with 13 bases between. In germline, CDR1 is MNHNS, CDR2 SASEGT. The CDR3 runs 12 residues.

The sample was blood. This TCR derives from a man between 18 and 29 years old with Graves' ophthalmopathy. The rearrangement links TRBV6-1 to TRBJ1-5; D gene unclear. CDR3 loop: CASSPIHLPQHF. The DNA of the CDR3 is TGTGCCAGCAGCCCAATCCACTTACCCCAGCATTTT.